This T cell receptor (beta chain) stems from a study of blood T cells in healthy people across ages. A second about 6 to 11 cycle PCR used barcoded and J-beta primers. TCRdb recomputed calls from the 5' RACE reads with MiXCR, one row per CDR3 protein. The sample yields hundreds of thousands of distinct CDR3 sequences, 20% to 30% seen once. There are a few counts of this clonotype. Trimming took 7 bases from V and 3 from J, leaving 18 bases between them. The length of the CDR3 is 15 residues. Germline CDR1 reads SNHLY; CDR2 reads FYNNEI. The same specimen was also included in a second study, on T cells of mothers and their children.

The source material was blood. This clonotype was obtained from a boy under 18 in good health. The V and J genes are TRBV2 and TRBJ2-5, with D possibly being TRBD1 or TRBD2 (6 bases each). The CDR3 DNA sequence: TGTGCCAGCAAGGGGCTCGGGGGCCCAAAAGAGACCCAGTACTTC. This codes for CASKGLGGPKETQYF.